These T cell receptor beta chains were read from a single sample in a study of T cell responses to AZD1222 COVID-19 vaccine. Assay: immunoSEQ multiplex PCR; the TCRdb copy retains only in-frame clones and omits some. The data hold about 120,000 clones, with about nine tenths observed a single time. The material was peripheral blood, obtained on day 0 of AZD1222 vaccination. The receptors were sampled from an adult in good health. The CDR3 runs from the conserved cysteine through the conserved F or W.

J gene,V gene,CDR3 protein
TRBJ2-3,TRBV12-3/TRBV12-4,CASSSRGTDTQYF
TRBJ1-1,TRBV19,CATNWGRNTEAFF
TRBJ2-7,TRBV7-2,CASSVAGTSSYEQYF
TRBJ1-1,TRBV7-9,CASSLVIVAGAFF
TRBJ1-1,TRBV20-1,CSASAGIRPEAFF
TRBJ2-7,TRBV4-3,CASSQVLSTYEQYF
TRBJ2-1,TRBV7-9,CASRSAGRNEQFF
TRBJ1-2,TRBV28,CASSLWTGGYYGYTF
TRBJ2-2,TRBV28,CASRPRTGRNTGELFF
TRBJ1-2,TRBV9,CASSVGTGGRLDGYTF
TRBJ1-1,TRBV6-5,CASLTPGQGLAEAFF
TRBJ1-2,TRBV7-3,CASSTGTGEGYTF
TRBJ1-5,TRBV21-1,CASIPRALWAQHF
TRBJ2-2,TRBV6-1,CASSEATGVGGELFF
TRBJ2-7,TRBV24-1,CATSDETSGTYEQYF
TRBJ1-2,TRBV5-4,CASSPVGEGHRYTF
TRBJ1-1,TRBV14,CASRRGQGATEAFF
TRBJ2-7,TRBV19,CASAVGAGVLYEQYF
TRBJ2-7,TRBV6-6,CASSYSQGASYEQYF
TRBJ2-3,TRBV10-3,CAIRPGTGTDTQYF
TRBJ2-3,TRBV6-6,CASRPTATDTQYF
TRBJ1-5,TRBV12-3/TRBV12-4,CASSPTLQPQHF
TRBJ1-2,TRBV7-2,CASSFMSDNYGYTF
TRBJ1-6,TRBV28,CASSFSHRGVRAPLHF
TRBJ1-1,TRBV2,CASSLQVEAFF
TRBJ1-2,TRBV2,CASSDRGHGYTF
TRBJ1-5,TRBV29-1,CSVEGAEGQPQHF
TRBJ2-1,TRBV27,CASSLRSPHNEQFF
TRBJ1-5,TRBV21-1,CASSKQGGTPSNQPQHF
TRBJ1-2,TRBV6-2/TRBV6-3,CASSNSRQGYGYTF
TRBJ2-6,TRBV5-1,CASSLEGGYSGANVLTF
TRBJ1-5,TRBV7-9,CASSLAWEVGQPQHF
TRBJ2-7,TRBV29-1,CSVEPDSVNEQYF
TRBJ2-7,TRBV10-2,CASSGPGQGLGEQYF
TRBJ2-4,TRBV6-6,CASSPRDRGSAAKNIQYF
TRBJ2-7,TRBV6-5,CASSHTGPSYEQYF
TRBJ1-2,TRBV6-1,CASSGQIQRSFYGYTF
TRBJ2-3,TRBV4-2,CASSQDRRLADGRTDTQYF
TRBJ2-3,TRBV4-2,CASRQAGTLNTDTQYF
TRBJ2-7,TRBV7-2,CASSLTSGGHYEQYF
TRBJ2-7,TRBV7-9,CASSLRTGGDEQYF
TRBJ2-7,TRBV19,CASSITGQVSYEQYF
TRBJ2-3,TRBV10-1,CASSESPSTDTQYF
TRBJ1-1,TRBV6-8,CASSSLVTYSGTGVTEAFF
TRBJ2-3,TRBV4-1,CASSQDWERGASTDTQYF
TRBJ1-6,TRBV9,CASSDIGHSPLHF
TRBJ2-5,TRBV29-1,CSVEVGQGSATQYF
TRBJ2-5,TRBV7-6,CASSLSPLAESQETQYF
TRBJ1-4,TRBV7-3,CASSLKRDRGRRRDEKLFF
TRBJ1-1,TRBV5-1,CASSGGWGRGNSRVNTEAFF
TRBJ1-2,TRBV27,CASSLSAGNNYGYTF